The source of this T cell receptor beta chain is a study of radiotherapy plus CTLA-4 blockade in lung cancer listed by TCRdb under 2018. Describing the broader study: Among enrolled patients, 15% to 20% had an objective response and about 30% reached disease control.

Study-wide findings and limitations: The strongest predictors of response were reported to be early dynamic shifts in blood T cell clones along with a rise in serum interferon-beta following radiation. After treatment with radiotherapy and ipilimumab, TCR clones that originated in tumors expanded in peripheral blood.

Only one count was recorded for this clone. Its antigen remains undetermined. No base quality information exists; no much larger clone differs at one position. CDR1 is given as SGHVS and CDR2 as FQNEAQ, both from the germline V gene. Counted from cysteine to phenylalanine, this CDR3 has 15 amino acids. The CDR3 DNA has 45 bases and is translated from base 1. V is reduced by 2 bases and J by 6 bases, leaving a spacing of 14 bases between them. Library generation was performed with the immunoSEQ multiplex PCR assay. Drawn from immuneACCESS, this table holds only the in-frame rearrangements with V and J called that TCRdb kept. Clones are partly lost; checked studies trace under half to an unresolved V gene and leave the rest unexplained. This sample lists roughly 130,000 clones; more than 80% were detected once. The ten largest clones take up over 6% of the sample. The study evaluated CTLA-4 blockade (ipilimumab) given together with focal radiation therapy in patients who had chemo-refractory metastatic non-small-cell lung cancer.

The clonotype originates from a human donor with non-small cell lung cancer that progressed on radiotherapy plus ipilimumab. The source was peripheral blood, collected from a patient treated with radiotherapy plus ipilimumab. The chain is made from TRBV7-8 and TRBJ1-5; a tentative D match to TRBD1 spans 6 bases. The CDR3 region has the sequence CASSLRTGKGQPQHF. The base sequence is TGTGCCAGCAGCTTAAGAACAGGGAAGGGTCAGCCCCAGCATTTT.